One TCR beta chain is described in this entry. V lost 3 bases and J lost 3; bases outside the gene matches: 7. The germline gives CDR1 ENHRY, CDR2 SYGVKD. The CDR3 is 16 amino acids. Each CDR3 protein is one row after TCRdb ran MiXCR on the RACE reads. The sample includes approximately 370,000 distinct CDR3 sequences, approximately 5.8% of them seen just once. These data are taken from a study of human T cells and chemical hapten exposure. Sample time point: pre-sensitization, week 0. Treatment: therapeutic diphenylcyclopropenone sensitization with weekly scalp DPC. The chain is built from TRBV10-3 and TRBJ2-3; the match to TRBD2 covers 9 bases. This receptor was identified in a woman between 18 and 29 years old with alopecia areata. Some clones in this sample may be carry-over from other donors' samples. The sample consisted of whole blood, taken in connection with sensitization to the hapten diphenylcyclopropenone (DPC). In DNA form, the CDR3 reads TGTGCCATCAGTGACCACCCAGGACTAGCGACAGATACGCAGTATTTT. It is translated as CAISDHPGLATDTQYF.